This passage covers 32 T cell receptor beta chains from one sample sequenced in a study of T-cell reconstitution after alpha-beta-depleted transplantation in children. The TCRbeta library was prepared with unique molecular identifiers. One entry per CDR3 protein, called by TCRdb with MiXCR from the PCR reads. The sample has about 980,000 distinct CDR3 sequences, roughly 29% seen once. The specimen comprised PBMCs, mostly from graft donor cells, sampled 360 days after TCRalphabeta/CD19-depleted stem cell transplant. Receptors originate from a boy in the first two years of life who had a stem cell transplant for SCID, so the T cells may come from the graft donor.

The V call is TRBV20-1, the J call TRBJ2-3; no firm D call. The CDR3 has 14 amino acids. V lost 6 bases to trimming and J lost 0 bases, with 13 bases between them. Germline V gene lookup returns CDR1 DFQATT and CDR2 SNEGSKA (reference sequence). The CDR3 DNA reads TGCAGTGCCCCGACTTACGAGAGCACAGATACGCAGTATTTT. It translates to CSAPTYESTDTQYF.

V is TRBV12-3 or TRBV12-4 and J is TRBJ1-6; D is possibly TRBD1 (5 bases). Deletions cut 5 bases from V and 9 bases from J, with 11 bases between. The CDR3 loop spans 13 amino acids. DNA for the CDR3: TGTGCCAGCAGTCCGTCGACAGTTTCACCCCTCCACTTT. Amino acids: CASSPSTVSPLHF.

The table lists this clonotype with many counts. The CDR3 nucleotides are TGTGCCAGCTTGGTCGGCAATGAGCAGTTCTTC. Protein: CASLVGNEQFF. The V and J genes are TRBV6-6 and TRBJ2-1; D uncertain. CDR3 length equals 11 residues. Germline CDR1 reads MNHNY; CDR2 reads SVGAGI (reference sequence). V lost 8 bases and J 6 bases, leaving 8 bases between the germline ends.

The rearrangement uses TRBV6-2 or TRBV6-3 and TRBJ2-7; D remains unclear. V was pared by 5 bases and J by 2 bases, with 13 bases between. Germline-derived CDR1 and CDR2 are MNHEY and SVGEGT. This CDR3 spans 14 amino acids. The CDR3 loop is CASSRTQLAYEQYF. DNA of the CDR3: TGTGCCAGCAGTCGAACGCAACTTGCCTACGAGCAGTACTTC.

This clonotype has more than one count but fewer than ten. The chain employs TRBV5-1 and TRBJ2-7; possibly TRBD1 for D (6 bases). This CDR3 has 17 residues. Germline CDR1 reads SGHRS; CDR2 reads YFSETQ. Trimming left V 2 bases short and J 2 bases short, with 20 bases between. CDR3 nucleotide sequence: TGCGCCAGCAGCTTAAATATGACAGGACTCCTCACCTACGAGCAGTACTTC. This translates into CASSLNMTGLLTYEQYF.

This clonotype has just a few counts. V usage is TRBV12-3 or TRBV12-4 and J usage is TRBJ1-1, with D perhaps TRBD1 (6 bases). CDR3 length: 16 residues. V lost 8 bases, J lost 1 base, and 20 bases lay in between. The CDR3 spells CASFLEGGLANTEAFF. CDR3 nucleotides: TGTGCCAGCTTCTTAGAAGGGGGTTTGGCGAACACTGAAGCTTTCTTT.

The table lists this clonotype with a count of one. The J gene is TRBJ2-1, the V gene TRBV6-1, with 8 nucleotides matching TRBD2. This CDR3 comprises 16 residues. V lost 2 bases to trimming and J lost 4 bases; unmatched junction nucleotides: 7. Per the germline V gene, CDR1 is MNHNS and CDR2 is SASEGT. CDR3 bases: TGTGCCAGCAGTGAAAAGCGGGGGAATGATTACAATGAGCAGTTCTTC. It yields the protein CASSEKRGNDYNEQFF.

The chain carries TRBV5-1 and TRBJ1-3, with D possibly being TRBD1 (5 bases). The CDR3 is 16 residues long. CDR1 is SGHRS, CDR2 YFSETQ, per germline. V lost 0 bases and J lost 4, with 14 bases in between. CDR3 protein: CASSLGWGTGGNTIYF. In DNA, the CDR3 is TGCGCCAGCAGCTTGGGCTGGGGGACGGGCGGAAACACCATATATTTT.

Only a few counts were recorded for this clonotype. This sequence joins TRBV6-5 and TRBJ1-5, with TRBD1 as a possible D gene (6 bases). The germline V and J ends were trimmed by 7 bases and 0 bases, with 16 bases remaining between them. This CDR3 spans 16 amino acids. CDR1 and CDR2 from the germline V gene are MNHEY and SVGAGI. CDR3 in amino acids: CASTFDRTYSNQPQHF. CDR3 nucleotide sequence: TGTGCCAGCACGTTTGACAGGACCTATAGCAATCAGCCCCAGCATTTT.

This clonotype was observed a handful of times. The chain recombines TRBV4-1 with TRBJ2-2; 7 bases align to TRBD1. CDR3 length: 17 residues. Germline CDR1 reads MGHRA; CDR2 reads YSYEKL. With 1 base clipped from V and 1 base from J, the junction kept 6 bases outside the gene matches. The chain's CDR3 is CASSQVRTGRNTGELFF. Written as DNA, the CDR3 is TGCGCCAGCAGCCAAGTACGGACAGGTCGGAACACCGGGGAGCTGTTTTTT.

This clonotype appeared a few times. The CDR3 loop is CASSPRRGQPNTEAFF. The CDR3 DNA reads as TGTGCCAGCAGCCCCCGACGTGGACAGCCGAACACTGAAGCTTTCTTT. The chain couples TRBV3-1 to TRBJ1-1, with D perhaps matching TRBD1 (6 bases). The CDR3 sequence is 16 residues long. V lost 4 bases to trimming and J lost 1 base, with 16 bases between them. CDR1 LGHDT and CDR2 YNNKEL come from the germline V gene (reference sequence).

The chain is built from TRBV25-1 and TRBJ2-2, with 8 bases matching TRBD1. Germline CDR1 reads MGHDK; CDR2 reads SYGVNS. Trimming removed 7 bases from V and 5 bases from J; junction bases left unmatched: 6. The CDR3 sequence is 14 residues long. CDR3 sequence (DNA): TGTGCCAGCAAGTACAGGGGGGATACCGGGGAGCTGTTTTTT. Residues: CASKYRGDTGELFF.

The V and J genes are TRBV6-1 and TRBJ2-2; D might be TRBD1 (8 bases). The CDR3 extends over 14 amino acids. Germline-derived CDR1 and CDR2 are MNHNS and SASEGT. Trimming shortened V by 6 bases and J by 7 bases, and 15 bases separated the two germline ends. In nucleotides, the CDR3 is TGTGCCAGCAGCCGGACAGGGAGGGTCGGGGAGCTGTTTTTT. Translation: CASSRTGRVGELFF.

The V call is TRBV5-1, the J call TRBJ2-2; no firm D call. CDR1 is SGHRS and CDR2 is YFSETQ in the germline V gene. The V end lost 0 bases, the J end lost 0 bases, and 9 bases lay between the germline ends. The CDR3 contains 16 residues. The CDR3 bases are TGCGCCAGCAGCTTGGGGCCAGACGCGAACACCGGGGAGCTGTTTTTT. The encoded protein is CASSLGPDANTGELFF.

This clonotype has more than one count but fewer than ten. V is TRBV4-3 and J is TRBJ2-1, with 9 bases aligning to TRBD1. Germline CDR1 reads LGHNA; CDR2 reads YSLEER. J was trimmed by 5 bases and V by 3 bases; bases with no gene match: 8. This CDR3 has 16 amino acids. The CDR3 loop is CASSQASGTGHNEQFF. In DNA, the CDR3 is TGCGCCAGCAGCCAGGCCTCAGGGACAGGGCACAATGAGCAGTTCTTC.

The CDR3 here is CASRGPGQILLNYGYTF. As DNA, the CDR3 is TGTGCCAGCAGGGGACCGGGACAGATCCTTCTAAACTATGGCTACACCTTC. This chain connects TRBV5-5 to TRBJ1-2; 7 bases match TRBD1. The CDR3 covers 17 residues. From germline, CDR1 is SGHKS and CDR2 YYEKEE (reference sequence). Trimming took 5 bases from V and 2 from J; bases not matched to a gene: 15.

The sample holds a few counts of this clonotype. The DNA of the CDR3 is TGTGCCAGCAGTTTCGGCAGATCGGGCACCGGGGAGCTGTTTTTT. Protein sequence: CASSFGRSGTGELFF. The chain uses TRBV12-3 or TRBV12-4 and TRBJ2-2; D not certain. There are 15 residues in the CDR3. V was pared by 3 bases and J by 4 bases, with 12 bases between.

V is TRBV7-2 and J is TRBJ2-5; 8 nucleotides align to TRBD1. CDR1 and CDR2 (germline): SGHTA, FQGNSA. There are 14 residues in the CDR3. The V gene end was trimmed by 5 bases and the J gene end by 4 bases; junction bases not matched to a gene: 6. CDR3 sequence reads: CASSTDRVGETQYF. Here the CDR3 DNA reads TGTGCCAGCAGCACGGACAGGGTGGGAGAGACCCAGTACTTC.

The rearrangement joins TRBV10-3 to TRBJ2-3, with D perhaps given as TRBD1 or TRBD2 (6 bases each). Germline assignment: CDR1 ENHRY and CDR2 SYGVKD. The length of the CDR3 is 15 residues. Trimming pared 3 bases from V and 2 bases from J, leaving 12 bases between. The CDR3 region has the DNA TGTGCCATCAGTGACCCGGGGGCCCTCACAGATACGCAGTATTTT. This gives the protein CAISDPGALTDTQYF.

This chain links TRBV20-1 with TRBJ1-1; weak D call: TRBD1 (6 bases). With 0 bases removed from V and 0 bases from J, the gap between germline ends came to 11 bases. Germline V gene sequence: CDR1 DFQATT, CDR2 SNEGSKA (reference sequence). This CDR3 contains 15 residues. CDR3 amino acids: CSAREGGTMNTEAFF. The CDR3 nucleotides are TGCAGTGCTAGAGAGGGGGGGACAATGAACACTGAAGCTTTCTTT.

V is TRBV5-1 and J is TRBJ2-7; tentative D call: TRBD1 (5 bases). The CDR3 extends over 15 amino acids. CDR1 is SGHRS, CDR2 YFSETQ, per germline. The V end was cut by 1 base, the J end by 4 bases, with 15 bases between. Written as DNA, the CDR3 is TGCGCCAGCAGCTTGAGCAGGGTAGGTTCGTACGAGCAGTACTTC. Amino acids: CASSLSRVGSYEQYF.

This clonotype has a handful of counts. The chain combines TRBV19 with TRBJ1-1; tentatively, D is TRBD1 (5 bases). V was cut by 1 base and J by 1 base, with 10 bases left in between. This CDR3 comprises 15 residues. Germline loops: CDR1 LNHDA, CDR2 SQIVND (reference sequence). CDR3 sequence: CASSIGTQRNTEAFF. Written as DNA, the CDR3 is TGTGCCAGTAGTATAGGGACACAGAGGAACACTGAAGCTTTCTTT.

The rearrangement links TRBV5-1 to TRBJ2-2; possibly TRBD1 or TRBD2 for D (6 bases each). The CDR3 is made up of 17 amino acids. Deletions cut 4 bases from V and 6 bases from J, with 22 bases between. Germline V gives CDR1 SGHRS, CDR2 YFSETQ. CDR3 amino acids: CASSPLDGGQVSGELFF. The CDR3 DNA is TGCGCCAGCAGCCCGCTCGACGGGGGCCAGGTCTCCGGGGAGCTGTTTTTT.

The chain recombines TRBV20-1 with TRBJ2-6; possibly TRBD2 for D (6 bases). The V and J ends lost 4 bases and 0 bases respectively, with 10 bases between them. The CDR3 has 15 amino acids. CDR1 and CDR2 (germline): DFQATT, SNEGSKA (reference sequence). CDR3 protein: CSATDGSSGANVLTF. The CDR3 DNA reads as TGCAGTGCTACGGACGGGAGCTCTGGGGCCAACGTCCTGACTTTC.

This clonotype has a handful of counts. This sequence joins TRBV5-5 and TRBJ1-5; no clear D. V was cut by 2 bases and J by 6 bases, with 9 bases left in between. The CDR3 extends over 13 amino acids. The germline CDR1 and CDR2 sequences are SGHKS and YYEKEE (reference sequence). CDR3 loop: CASSFEEGQPQHF. CDR3 nucleotide sequence: TGTGCCAGCAGCTTTGAGGAGGGTCAGCCCCAGCATTTT.

The chain is built from TRBV6-2 or TRBV6-3 and TRBJ1-5; 8 nucleotides align to TRBD1. Trimming took 5 bases from V and 7 from J; bases not matched to a gene: 10. The CDR3 is 15 amino acids. CDR1 is MNHEY, CDR2 SVGEGT, per germline. CDR3 region: CASSQMDREFQPQHF. The CDR3, as DNA: TGTGCCAGCAGTCAGATGGACAGGGAATTCCAGCCCCAGCATTTT.

The CDR3 here is CASSRKGLEAGELFF. The CDR3 DNA follows: TGTGCCAGCAGCCGAAAAGGACTAGAGGCCGGGGAGCTGTTTTTT. This sequence joins TRBV4-2 and TRBJ2-2, with TRBD2 identical over 7 bases. CDR1 is LGHNA and CDR2 is YNFKEQ in the germline V gene. After removal of 4 bases from V and 6 bases from J, the junction contained 8 bases not matched to a gene. The CDR3 is made up of 15 amino acids.

This chain uses TRBV12-3 or TRBV12-4 with TRBJ2-1; TRBD1 might be the D (5 bases). This CDR3 is built from 12 residues. V dropped 5 bases and J dropped 9 bases, with 11 bases sitting between them. CDR3 amino acids: CASSTRVGEQFF. CDR3 bases: TGTGCCAGCAGTACCAGGGTCGGTGAGCAGTTCTTC.

CDR3 in DNA: TGTGCCAGCAGCATACTTGGGGGGAACACTGAAGCTTTCTTT. Translation: CASSILGGNTEAFF. This chain joins TRBV6-1 and TRBJ1-1, with a tentative D call TRBD1 (5 bases). CDR3 length: 14 amino acids. Deletions cut 6 bases from V and 1 base from J, with 12 bases between. The germline V gene encodes CDR1 MNHNS and CDR2 SASEGT.

The chain recombines TRBV27 with TRBJ2-1; 15 nucleotides match TRBD2. Germline V gene data show CDR1 as MNHEY and CDR2 as SMNVEV (reference sequence). This CDR3 comprises 17 residues. The ends lost 4 bases at V and 5 bases at J; junction bases unmatched: 6. The CDR3 loop is CASSWGTSGGTHNEQFF. In DNA, the CDR3 is TGTGCCAGCAGTTGGGGGACTAGCGGGGGGACCCACAATGAGCAGTTCTTC.

In this sample, this clonotype turned up a few times. The chain joins TRBV7-2 to TRBJ2-3; no clear D. Trimming pared 5 bases from V and 6 bases from J, leaving 21 bases between. The CDR3 is 16 residues long. CDR1 and CDR2 (germline): SGHTA, FQGNSA. The CDR3 DNA sequence: TGTGCCAGCAGCCCGTCCGCCGGCGGCTTGTGGGATACGCAGTATTTT. This codes for CASSPSAGGLWDTQYF. Supplemented by reference TRBV7-2 and TRBJ2-3, the full variable domain reads GAGVSQSPSNKVTEKGKDVELRCDPISGHTALYWYRQSLGQGLEFLIYFQGNSAPDKSGLPSDRFSAERTGGSVSTLTIQRTQQEDSAVYLCASSPSAGGLWDTQYFGPGTRLTVL.

This clonotype occurred many times. This chain uses TRBV12-3 or TRBV12-4 with TRBJ2-3; 10 nucleotides agree with TRBD2. The CDR3 consists of 16 residues. The trim removed 4 bases at V and 2 bases at J, leaving 6 bases unmatched. DNA for the CDR3: TGTGCCAGCAGTTCCGTAGCGGGGGGAAACACAGATACGCAGTATTTT. The encoded protein is CASSSVAGGNTDTQYF.